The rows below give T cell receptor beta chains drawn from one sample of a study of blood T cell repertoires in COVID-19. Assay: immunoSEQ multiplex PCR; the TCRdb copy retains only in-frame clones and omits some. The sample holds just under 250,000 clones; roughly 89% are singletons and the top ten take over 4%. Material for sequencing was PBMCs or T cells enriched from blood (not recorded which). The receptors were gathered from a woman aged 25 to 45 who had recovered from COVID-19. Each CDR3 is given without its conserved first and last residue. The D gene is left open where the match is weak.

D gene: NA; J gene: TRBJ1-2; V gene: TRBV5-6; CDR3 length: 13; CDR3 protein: ASSPDSFFNYGYT
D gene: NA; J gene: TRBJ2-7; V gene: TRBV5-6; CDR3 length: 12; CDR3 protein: ASSLPGLSYEQY
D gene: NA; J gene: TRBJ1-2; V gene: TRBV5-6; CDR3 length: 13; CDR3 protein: ASRREGRGNYGYT
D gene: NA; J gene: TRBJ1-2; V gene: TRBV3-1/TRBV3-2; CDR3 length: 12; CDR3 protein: ASSQDVGHYGYT
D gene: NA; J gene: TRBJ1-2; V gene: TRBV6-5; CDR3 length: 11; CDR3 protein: ASSYEGNYGYT
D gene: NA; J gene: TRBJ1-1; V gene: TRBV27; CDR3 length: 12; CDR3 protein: ASSPLTVLGEAF
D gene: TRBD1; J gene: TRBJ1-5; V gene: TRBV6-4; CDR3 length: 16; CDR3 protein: ATRIVRDRGIYSQPQH
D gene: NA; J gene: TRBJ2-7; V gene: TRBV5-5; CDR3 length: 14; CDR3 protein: ASSLAPGVGMDEQY
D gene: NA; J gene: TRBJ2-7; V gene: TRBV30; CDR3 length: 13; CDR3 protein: AWSVLGSSGWEQY
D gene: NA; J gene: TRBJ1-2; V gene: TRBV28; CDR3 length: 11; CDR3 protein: ASSLSVLYGYT
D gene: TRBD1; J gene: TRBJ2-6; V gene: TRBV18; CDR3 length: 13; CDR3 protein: ASSPGQGNANVLT
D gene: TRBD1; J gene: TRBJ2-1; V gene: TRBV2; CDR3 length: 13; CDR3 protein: ASRVGQGFYNEQF
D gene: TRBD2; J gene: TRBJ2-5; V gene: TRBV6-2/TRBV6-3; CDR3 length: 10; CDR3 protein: ASSWGGRTQY
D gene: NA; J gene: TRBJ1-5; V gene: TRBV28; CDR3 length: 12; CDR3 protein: ASSLSGGNQPQH
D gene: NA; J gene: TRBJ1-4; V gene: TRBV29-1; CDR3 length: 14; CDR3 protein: SVGTLRGTANEKLF
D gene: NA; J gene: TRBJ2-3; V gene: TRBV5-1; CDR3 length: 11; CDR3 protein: ASSLGSPDTQY
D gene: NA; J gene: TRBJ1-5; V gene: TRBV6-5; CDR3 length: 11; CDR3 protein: ASRKQGDQPQH
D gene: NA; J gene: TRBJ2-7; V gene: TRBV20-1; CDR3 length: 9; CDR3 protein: SASQEYEQY
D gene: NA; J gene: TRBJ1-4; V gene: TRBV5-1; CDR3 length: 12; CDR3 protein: ASSVGSGNEKLF
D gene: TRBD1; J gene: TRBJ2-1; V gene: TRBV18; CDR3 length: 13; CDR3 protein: ASSPLETGYNEQF
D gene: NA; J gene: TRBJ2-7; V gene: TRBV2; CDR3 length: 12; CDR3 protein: ASKGGTVTYEQY
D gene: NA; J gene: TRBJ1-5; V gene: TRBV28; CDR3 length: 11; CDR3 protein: ASGSDSNQPQH
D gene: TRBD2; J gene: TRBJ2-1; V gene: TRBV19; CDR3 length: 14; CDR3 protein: ASRASGRPTYNEQF
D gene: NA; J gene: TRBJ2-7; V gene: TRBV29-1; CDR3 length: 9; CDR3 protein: SVRGEYEQY
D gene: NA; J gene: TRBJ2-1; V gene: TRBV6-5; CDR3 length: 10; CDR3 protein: AIGHIYNEQF
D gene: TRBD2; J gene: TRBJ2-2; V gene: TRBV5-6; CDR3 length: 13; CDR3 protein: ASSSLAGAGGELF
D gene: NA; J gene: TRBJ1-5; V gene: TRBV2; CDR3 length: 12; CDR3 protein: ASSGQGGYQPQH
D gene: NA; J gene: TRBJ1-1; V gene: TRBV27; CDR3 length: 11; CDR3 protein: ASSFLTGTEAF
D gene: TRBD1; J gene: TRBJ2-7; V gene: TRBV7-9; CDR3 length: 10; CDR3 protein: ASSLGGAEQY
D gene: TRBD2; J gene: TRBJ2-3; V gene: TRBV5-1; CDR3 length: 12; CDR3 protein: ASSSFSGLDTQY
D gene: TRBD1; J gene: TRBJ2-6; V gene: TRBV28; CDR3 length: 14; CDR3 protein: ASSLADRGLANVLT
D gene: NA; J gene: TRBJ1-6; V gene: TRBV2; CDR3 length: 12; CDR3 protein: ASSVDRTNSPLH
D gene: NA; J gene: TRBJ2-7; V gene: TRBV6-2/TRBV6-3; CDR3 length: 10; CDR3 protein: ASSYTPYEQY
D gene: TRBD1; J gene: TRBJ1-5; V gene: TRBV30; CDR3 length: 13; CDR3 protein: AWGGTGFGNQPQH
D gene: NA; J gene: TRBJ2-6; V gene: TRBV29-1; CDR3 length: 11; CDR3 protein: SVQGSGANVLT
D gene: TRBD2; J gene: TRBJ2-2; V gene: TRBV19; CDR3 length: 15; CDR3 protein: ASFKGLAGGGTGELF
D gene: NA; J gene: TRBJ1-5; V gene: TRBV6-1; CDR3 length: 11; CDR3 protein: ASSEGLTVPQH
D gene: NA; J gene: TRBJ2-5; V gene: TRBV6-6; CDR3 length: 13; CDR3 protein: ASSYPYRDQETQY
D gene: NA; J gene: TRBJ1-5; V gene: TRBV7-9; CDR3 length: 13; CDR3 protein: ASSGEWMSNQPQH
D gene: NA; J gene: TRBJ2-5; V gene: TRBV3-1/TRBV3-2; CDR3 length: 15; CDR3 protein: ASSQLTDRWDLETQY
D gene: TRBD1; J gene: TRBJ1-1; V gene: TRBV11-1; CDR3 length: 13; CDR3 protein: ASSLGNTGGASAF
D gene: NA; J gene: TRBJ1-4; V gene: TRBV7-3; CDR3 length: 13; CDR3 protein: ASSLLGGTNEKLF
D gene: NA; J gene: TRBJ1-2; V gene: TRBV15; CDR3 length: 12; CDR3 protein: ATSRDSGWYGYT
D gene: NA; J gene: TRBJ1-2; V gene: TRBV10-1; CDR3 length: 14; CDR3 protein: ASSGPRFLTNYGYT
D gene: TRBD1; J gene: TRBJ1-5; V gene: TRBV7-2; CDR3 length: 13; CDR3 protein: ASSPRTGDNQPQH
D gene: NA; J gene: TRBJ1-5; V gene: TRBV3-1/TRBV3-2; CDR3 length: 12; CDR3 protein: ASSHRGGNQPQH
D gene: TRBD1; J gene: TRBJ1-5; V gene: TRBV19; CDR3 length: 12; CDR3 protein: ASSIPTGPQPQH
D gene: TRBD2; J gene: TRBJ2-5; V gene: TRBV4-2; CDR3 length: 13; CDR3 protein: ASSLTSGTEKTQY
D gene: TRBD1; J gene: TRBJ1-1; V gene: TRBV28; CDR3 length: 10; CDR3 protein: AAGGLDTEAF
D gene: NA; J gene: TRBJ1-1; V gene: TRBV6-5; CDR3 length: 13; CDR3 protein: ASSRLTGLGTEAF
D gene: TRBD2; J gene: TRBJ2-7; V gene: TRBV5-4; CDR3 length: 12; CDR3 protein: ASSPWEGSYEQY
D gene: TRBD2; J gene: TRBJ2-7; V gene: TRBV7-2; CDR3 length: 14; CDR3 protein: ASSQLLAGGAYEQY
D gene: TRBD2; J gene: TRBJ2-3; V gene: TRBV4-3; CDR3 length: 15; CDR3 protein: ASSQDSPSGRANTQY
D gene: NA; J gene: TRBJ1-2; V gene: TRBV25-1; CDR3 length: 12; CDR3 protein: ASSWVGVQGGYT
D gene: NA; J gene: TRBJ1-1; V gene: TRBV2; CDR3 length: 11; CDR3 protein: ASTRTVNTEAF
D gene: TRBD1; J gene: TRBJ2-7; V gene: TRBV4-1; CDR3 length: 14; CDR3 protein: ASSQLGQPDIDEQY
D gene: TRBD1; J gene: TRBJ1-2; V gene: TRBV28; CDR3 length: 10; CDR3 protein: ASSLGTVGYT
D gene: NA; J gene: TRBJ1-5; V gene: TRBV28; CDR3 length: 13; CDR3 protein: ASSFRGADGQPQH
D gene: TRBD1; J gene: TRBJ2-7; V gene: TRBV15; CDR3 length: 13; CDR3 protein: ATSRGGTGAYEQY